This T cell receptor (beta chain) was obtained from a study of beta chain features in type 1 diabetes. General observations from the study: Type 1 diabetes patients had TCRB CDR3s that were shorter (moderately but significantly so) in all four CD4+ subsets.

Looked up from germline, CDR1 is MNHNY and CDR2 is SVGAGI (reference sequence). The CDR3 totals 14 residues. Trimming at V came to 5 bases and at J to 4 bases, leaving 5 bases not matched to a gene. A word on this clone: What it binds is unknown.

Expressed TCRB transcripts were sequenced because the isolated RNA had all been reverse transcribed beforehand. Measured with immunoSEQ multiplex PCR; TCRdb has only the in-frame clones, and not every one. The repertoire holds roughly 400,000 clones, roughly 14% seen once, with roughly 0.036% in the top ten. This chain joins TRBV6-6 and TRBJ2-3; 8 nucleotides line up with TRBD2. This sequence was found in a young man in good health. The specimen was naive CD4+ T cells from blood. The CDR3 bases are TGTGCCAGCAGTCGCGGACTAGCATCAGATACGCAGTATTTT. It encodes CASSRGLASDTQYF.